The 25 T cell receptor beta chains listed next were all sequenced from one sample in a study of T cell responses to AZD1222 COVID-19 vaccine. The repertoire was sequenced with immunoSEQ multiplex PCR; TCRdb's copy has only in-frame clones and lacks some. The repertoire holds around 100,000 clones, more than 70% seen once, with about 19% in the top ten. Specimen: peripheral blood, collected on day 0 of AZD1222 vaccination. The source is an adult in good health.

The genes are TRBV7-6 and TRBJ2-3; 7 bases are shared with TRBD1. V was clipped by 0 bases and J by 1 base; unmatched bases: 1. Germline V lookup: CDR1 SGHVS, CDR2 FNYEAQ. The length of the CDR3 is 15 residues. CDR3 sequence: CASSLAQGGTDTQYF. The CDR3 nucleotides read TGTGCCAGCAGCTTAGCTCAGGGGGGCACAGATACGCAGTATTTT.

J is TRBJ1-4 and V is TRBV20-1; D might be TRBD1 (6 bases). Trimming stripped 6 bases from V and 6 bases from J, with 8 bases between. This CDR3 is 11 amino acids long. CDR1 is DFQATT and CDR2 is SNEGSKA in the germline V gene (reference sequence). The CDR3 DNA reads as TGCAGTGCAAACAGGGATGAAAAACTGTTTTTT. Protein product: CSANRDEKLFF.

The rearrangement links TRBV28 to TRBJ1-2; a possible D gene is TRBD1 (5 bases). V was trimmed by 6 bases and J by 4 bases, leaving 15 bases between them. From germline, CDR1 is MDHEN and CDR2 SYDVKM. The CDR3 spans 14 residues. CDR3 sequence: CASRIPGSSYGYTF. CDR3 DNA: TGTGCCAGCAGAATTCCAGGGTCTTCCTATGGCTACACCTTC.

This chain joins TRBV28 and TRBJ1-1; 8 positions match TRBD1. This CDR3 contains 14 residues. The germline V gene encodes CDR1 MDHEN and CDR2 SYDVKM. The junction had 8 bases not matched to a gene; V was cut back by 6 bases and J by 5 bases. This CDR3 reads CASRPGTGGTEAFF. For the CDR3, the DNA is TGTGCCAGCAGGCCGGGGACAGGTGGAACTGAAGCTTTCTTT.

The CDR3 reads CASSTQGAAQETQYF. Here the CDR3 DNA reads TGTGCCAGCAGCACCCAGGGGGCGGCCCAAGAGACCCAGTACTTC. The V gene is TRBV7-2, the J gene TRBJ2-5, with 8 positions matching TRBD1. Per germline, CDR1 SGHTA and CDR2 FQGNSA. V shed 5 bases, J shed 1 base, and the junction held 6 bases outside the gene matches. The CDR3 is made up of 15 amino acids.

The genes are TRBV5-1 and TRBJ1-2; D ambiguous. Germline V CDR1 and CDR2: SGHRS, YFSETQ. V lost 5 bases to trimming and J lost 0 bases, with 11 bases between them. This CDR3 spans 14 amino acids. The CDR3 region has the DNA TGCGCCAGCAGGGAGGCAACCACTAACTATGGCTACACCTTC. This codes for CASREATTNYGYTF.

The V and J genes are TRBV12-5 and TRBJ2-7; perhaps TRBD1 as D (5 bases). V lost 6 bases and J 3 bases, leaving 12 bases between the germline ends. Germline V gives CDR1 LGHNT, CDR2 FRNRAP. This CDR3 comprises 13 residues. The CDR3 loop is CASGLGLFYEQYF. The DNA of the CDR3 is TGTGCTAGTGGCCTGGGGCTTTTCTACGAGCAGTACTTC.

J is TRBJ2-1 and V is TRBV18; the D gene could be TRBD1 or TRBD2 (5 bases each). The CDR3 contains 14 residues. Trimming left V 6 bases short and J 8 bases short, with 17 bases between. Germline CDR1 reads KGHSH; CDR2 reads LQKENI. In nucleotides, the CDR3 is TGTGCCAGCTCCCTCGGGGCTGGTCGCGATGAGCAGTTCTTC. It specifies CASSLGAGRDEQFF.

The V call is TRBV28, the J call TRBJ1-1; D is unresolved. The CDR3 is 12 amino acids. Trimming took 6 bases from V and 0 from J, leaving 5 bases between them. Germline values: CDR1 MDHEN, CDR2 SYDVKM. CDR3 region: CASRDMNTEAFF. CDR3 nucleotides: TGTGCCAGCAGAGACATGAACACTGAAGCTTTCTTT.

V usage is TRBV7-2 and J usage is TRBJ1-4; D is ambiguous. The CDR3 length is 15 residues. The V gene's germline CDR1 is SGHTA and CDR2 FQGNSA. The germline V and J ends were trimmed by 0 bases and 4 bases, with 9 bases remaining between them. CDR3 protein: CASSLANSINEKLFF. The CDR3, as DNA: TGTGCCAGCAGCTTAGCAAACAGTATTAATGAAAAACTGTTTTTT.

The V and J genes are TRBV5-4 and TRBJ1-4, with TRBD1 identical over 7 bases. Germline V gives CDR1 SGHNT, CDR2 YYREEE (reference sequence). Germline trimming cut 3 bases from V and 5 bases from J; bases unmatched to any gene: 7. The CDR3 sequence is 15 residues long. DNA for the CDR3: TGTGCCAGCAGCTCTGGACAGGTGGGGAATGAAAAACTGTTTTTT. It translates to CASSSGQVGNEKLFF.

Regarding this clone: An end of the junction does not agree with germline; a read error may underlie this. V is TRBV5-4 and J is TRBJ2-5; possible D gene TRBD2, 5 bases. The CDR3 totals 16 residues. CDR1 is SGHNT, CDR2 YYREEE, per germline (reference sequence). The CDR3 region is CASSLAPAAFQGTQYF. The CDR3 nucleotides read TGTGCCAGCAGCTTGGCCCCAGCGGCCTTCCAAGGGACCCAGTACTTC.

This sequence joins TRBV7-2 and TRBJ2-1; 7 nucleotides agree with TRBD2. The CDR3 sequence is 16 residues long. V shed 1 base and J 0 bases; nucleotides not matched to a gene: 3. Germline lookup yields CDR1 SGHTA and CDR2 FQGNSA. The CDR3: CASSLVRGSSYNEQFF. DNA for the CDR3: TGTGCCAGCAGCTTAGTGCGCGGGAGCTCCTACAATGAGCAGTTCTTC.

The chain links TRBV6-5 to TRBJ2-5, with D possibly TRBD1 on 6 matching bases. The CDR3 covers 15 residues. Trimming pared 5 bases from V and 2 bases from J, leaving 15 bases between. The germline V gene encodes CDR1 MNHEY and CDR2 SVGAGI. CDR3 DNA sequence: TGTGCCAGCAGTACTACCCTACAGGGTCAAGAGACCCAGTACTTC. It specifies CASSTTLQGQETQYF.

V is TRBV11-2 and J is TRBJ2-7; D perhaps matches TRBD1 (7 bases). CDR1 is SGHAT, CDR2 FQNNGV, per germline. This CDR3 spans 16 amino acids. The V gene lost 8 bases and the J gene lost 4 bases, with 24 bases spanning the gap. CDR3 DNA sequence: TGTGCCAGCCCTGGGGGGAAGACAGGGCCTAGTTACGAGCAGTACTTC. This translates into CASPGGKTGPSYEQYF.

This clone came up once. The CDR3, as DNA: TGTGCAAGTCGGCAACCCAGGGCTGACTCCTACAATGAGCAGTTCTTC. This sequence encodes CASRQPRADSYNEQFF. V is TRBV12-2 and J is TRBJ2-1; the table's D call, TRBD1, was not checked against the DNA. TRBV12-2 is noted as a pseudogene. The CDR3 runs to 16 residues.

V gene TRBV2 combines with J gene TRBJ1-2, with a tentative D call TRBD1 (6 bases). V lost 4 bases to trimming and J lost 6 bases, with 24 bases between them. The CDR3 runs to 17 residues. Germline lookup yields CDR1 SNHLY and CDR2 FYNNEI. CDR3 residues: CASSVRLGGARSHGYTF. Written as DNA, the CDR3 is TGTGCCAGCAGTGTAAGGTTAGGGGGGGCACGGAGCCATGGCTACACCTTC.

J is TRBJ2-5 and V is TRBV18; D is ambiguous. The CDR3 is made up of 11 amino acids. Trimming pared 6 bases from V and 0 bases from J, leaving 2 bases between. CDR1 and CDR2 from the germline V gene are KGHSH and LQKENI. CDR3 in amino acids: CASSNQETQYF. The CDR3 coding sequence is TGTGCCAGCTCGAACCAAGAGACCCAGTACTTC.

This clone was observed a single time. V and J are TRBV23-1 and TRBJ2-2; D remains ambiguous. TRBV23-1 is assigned to the ORF class and has an uncertain function. Trimming cost V 0 bases and J 7 bases, with 9 bases left between them. The CDR3 is 14 amino acids. This CDR3 reads CASSQSLANGELFF. The CDR3 DNA reads TGCGCCAGCAGTCAATCGTTGGCGAACGGGGAGCTGTTTTTT.

The table lists this clone with a count of one. The chain has TRBV27 and TRBJ2-7; TRBD1 matches 8 bases. Trimming at V came to 4 bases and at J to 0 bases, leaving 8 bases not matched to a gene. The germline CDR1 and CDR2 sequences are MNHEY and SMNVEV (reference sequence). The CDR3 consists of 16 residues. CDR3 DNA: TGTGCCAGCAGTTCAAGGGACAGGATTGACTCCTACGAGCAGTACTTC. This codes for CASSSRDRIDSYEQYF.

The chain joins TRBV7-2 to TRBJ1-1; D is undetermined. Germline CDR1 and CDR2: SGHTA and FQGNSA. V lost 3 bases and J 5 bases, leaving 13 bases between the germline ends. CDR3 length equals 14 residues. The CDR3 coding sequence is TGTGCCAGCAGCTTGCTTAGGTCAGGAACTGAAGCTTTCTTT. This gives the protein CASSLLRSGTEAFF.

This rearrangement joins TRBV2 to TRBJ2-1; the D gene could be TRBD1 or TRBD2 (6 bases each). V was clipped by 0 bases and J by 9 bases, with 9 bases between them. The CDR3 extends over 13 amino acids. Germline V lookup: CDR1 SNHLY, CDR2 FYNNEI. The CDR3 region is CASSEAGGGEQFF. The CDR3 nucleotides read TGTGCCAGCAGTGAAGCGGGGGGCGGTGAGCAGTTCTTC.

The sample holds one count of this clone. The J gene is TRBJ2-7, the V gene TRBV2, with 12 bases fitting TRBD2. This CDR3 has 15 residues. CDR1 and CDR2 (germline): SNHLY, FYNNEI. V shed 6 bases, J shed 5 bases, and the junction held 8 bases outside the gene matches. CDR3 protein: CASRPTSGGINEQYF. DNA for the CDR3: TGTGCCAGCAGGCCTACTAGCGGGGGGATCAACGAGCAGTACTTC.

The V call is TRBV25-1, the J call TRBJ2-3, with 7 bases that match TRBD1. The germline gives CDR1 MGHDK, CDR2 SYGVNS. Trimming took 3 bases from V and 1 from J; bases not matched to a gene: 13. The CDR3 has 18 amino acids. The CDR3 reads CASSEPPGQVRCTDTQYF. Here the CDR3 DNA reads TGTGCCAGCAGTGAGCCCCCCGGACAGGTTCGGTGCACAGATACGCAGTATTTT.

The chain carries TRBV28 and TRBJ1-2; perhaps TRBD1 as D (5 bases). Trimming stripped 2 bases from V and 8 bases from J, with 12 bases between. Germline loops: CDR1 MDHEN, CDR2 SYDVKM. The CDR3 runs to 13 residues. For the CDR3, the DNA is TGTGCCAGCAGTTTAACCTCGGGGGAGGGCTACACCTTC. It specifies CASSLTSGEGYTF.